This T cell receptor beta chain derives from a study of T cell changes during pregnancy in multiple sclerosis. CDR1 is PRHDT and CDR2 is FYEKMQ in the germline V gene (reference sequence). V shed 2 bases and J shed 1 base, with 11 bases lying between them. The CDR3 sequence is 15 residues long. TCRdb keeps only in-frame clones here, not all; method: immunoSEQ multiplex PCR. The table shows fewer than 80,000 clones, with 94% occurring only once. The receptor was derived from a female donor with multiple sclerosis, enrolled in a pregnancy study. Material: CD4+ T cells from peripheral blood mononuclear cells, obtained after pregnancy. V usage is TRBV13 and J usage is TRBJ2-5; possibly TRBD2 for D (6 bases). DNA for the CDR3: TGTGCCAGCAGCTTAAGGAGGGGTGTCCAAGAGACCCAGTACTTC. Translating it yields CASSLRRGVQETQYF.